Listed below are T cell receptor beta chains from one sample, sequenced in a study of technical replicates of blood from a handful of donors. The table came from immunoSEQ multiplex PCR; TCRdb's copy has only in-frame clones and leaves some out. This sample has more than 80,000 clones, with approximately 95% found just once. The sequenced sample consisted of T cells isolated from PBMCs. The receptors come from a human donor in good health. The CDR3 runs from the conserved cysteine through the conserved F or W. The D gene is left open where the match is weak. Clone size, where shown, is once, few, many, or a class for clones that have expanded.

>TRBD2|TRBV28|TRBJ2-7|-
TGTGCCAGCAGTTTATTGGCTAGCGGGAACTCCTACGAGCAGTACTTC
CASSLLASGNSYEQYF
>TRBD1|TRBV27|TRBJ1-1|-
TGTGCCAGCAGTGATATATTAGAAACAGGGGCTCTTGAAGCTTTCTTT
CASSDILETGALEAFF
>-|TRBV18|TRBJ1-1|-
TGTGCCAGCACAAATAATCAGGGTTTGACTGAAGCTTTCTTT
CASTNNQGLTEAFF
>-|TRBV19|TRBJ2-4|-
TGTGCCAGTAGTACCGAACAAAACCCGAGGGTTCAGTACTTC
CASSTEQNPRVQYF
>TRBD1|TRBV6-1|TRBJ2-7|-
TGTGCCAGCAGTGTTGGGACAGGCTACGAGCAGTACTTC
CASSVGTGYEQYF
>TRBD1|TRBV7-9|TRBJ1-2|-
TGTGCCAGCAGCTTAAACGGTTGGACAGGGATTGACTATGGCTACACCTTC
CASSLNGWTGIDYGYTF
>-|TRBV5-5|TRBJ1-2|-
TGTGCCAGCAGCGTACAGGGCCCGTCGGCTGTCTATGGCTACACCTTC
CASSVQGPSAVYGYTF
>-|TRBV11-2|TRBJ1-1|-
TGTGCCAGCAGCTTAGAAACGAGACAGCAAGCTTTCTTT
CASSLETRQQAFF
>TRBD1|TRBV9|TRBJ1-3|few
TGTGCCAGCAGCATAGGGGGCATAGTAGACACCATATATTTT
CASSIGGIVDTIYF
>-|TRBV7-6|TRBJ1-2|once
TGTGCCAGCAGTCCTACGACAGATGGCTACACCTTC
CASSPTTDGYTF
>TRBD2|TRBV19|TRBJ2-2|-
TGTGCCAGTAGCATAAGCGGGAGGAACACCGGGGAGCTGTTTTTT
CASSISGRNTGELFF
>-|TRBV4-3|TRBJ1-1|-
TGCGCCAGCAGCTCCCAGGTAGACCGGCACACTGAAGCTTTCTTT
CASSSQVDRHTEAFF
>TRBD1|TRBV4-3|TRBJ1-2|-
TGCGCCAGCAGCCAAGGAGGGGGACAGGGAAGGAACAGCTACACCTTC
CASSQGGGQGRNSYTF
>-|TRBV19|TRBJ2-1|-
TGTGCCAGTAGGGCAACTAGGAGCTCCTACAATGAGCAGTTCTTC
CASRATRSSYNEQFF
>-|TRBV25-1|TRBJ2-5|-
TGTGCCAGCAGCTTGCCGGGACTGTACTACCAAGAGACCCAGTACTTC
CASSLPGLYYQETQYF
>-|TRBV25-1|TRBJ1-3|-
TGTGCCAGCAGTGATCGTATCTCTGGAAACACCATATATTTT
CASSDRISGNTIYF
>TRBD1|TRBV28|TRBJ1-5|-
TGTGCCAGCAGTTTCCCCGGGACAGCCTATCAGCCCCAGCATTTT
CASSFPGTAYQPQHF
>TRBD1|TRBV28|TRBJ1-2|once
TGTGCCAGCAGTTTATTGGTACTTAGACAGGGGGAATCTAAAAAAGGCTACACCTTC
CASSLLVLRQGESKKGYTF
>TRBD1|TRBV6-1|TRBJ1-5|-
TGTGCCAGCAGTGAAGAGGGACAGGGGTTTCAGCCCCAGCATTTT
CASSEEGQGFQPQHF
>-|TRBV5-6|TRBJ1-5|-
TGTGCCAGCAGCTTGGGATCAGGGTTGTTTCAGCCCCAGCATTTT
CASSLGSGLFQPQHF
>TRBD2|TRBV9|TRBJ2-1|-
TGTGCCAGCAGCCTAGCGGGATCCTCCTACAATGAGCAGTTCTTC
CASSLAGSSYNEQFF
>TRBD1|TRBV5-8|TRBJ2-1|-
TGTGCCAGCAGCATCGGGACAGGGGGTAGAAATGAGCAGTTCTTC
CASSIGTGGRNEQFF
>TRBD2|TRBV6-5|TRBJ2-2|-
TGTGCCAGCAGTTACTCTAAGCGGGAGATGGGCGGGGAGCTGTTTTTT
CASSYSKREMGGELFF
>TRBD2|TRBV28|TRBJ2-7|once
TGTGCCAGCAGTCCCCTCAGCGGGAGGAAGTACGAGCAGTACTTC
CASSPLSGRKYEQYF
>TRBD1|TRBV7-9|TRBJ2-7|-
TGTGCCAGCAGCTTACTCCAGGGGGCGCAGACCGAGCAGTACTTC
CASSLLQGAQTEQYF
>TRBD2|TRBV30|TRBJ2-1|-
TGTGCCTGGAGTCCCGGGACTAGCTCCTACAATGAGCAGTTCTTC
CAWSPGTSSYNEQFF
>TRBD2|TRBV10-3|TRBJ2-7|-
TGTGCCATCAGCGATCGCGCTAGCGGATCCTACGAGCAGTACTTC
CAISDRASGSYEQYF
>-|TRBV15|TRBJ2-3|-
TGTGCCACCCATACAGGGCATACGCAGTATTTT
CATHTGHTQYF
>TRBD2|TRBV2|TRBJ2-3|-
TGTGCCAGTGGACTTAGCGGGTTCACAGATACGCAGTATTTT
CASGLSGFTDTQYF
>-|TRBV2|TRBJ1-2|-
TGTGCCAGCAGTGTCAAGAATCTCGCTAGCTATGGCTACACCTTC
CASSVKNLASYGYTF
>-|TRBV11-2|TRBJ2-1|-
TGTGCCAGCAGCTTAGACCGCGGGACGTTAAATGAGCAGTTCTTC
CASSLDRGTLNEQFF
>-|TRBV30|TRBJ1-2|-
TGTGCCTGGACCGCGGGGGGGGGCTACACCTTC
CAWTAGGGYTF
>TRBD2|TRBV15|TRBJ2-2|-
TGTGCCACCAGCAGAGATCGGTGGCGGGAGCGCACCGGGGAGCTGTTTTTT
CATSRDRWRERTGELFF
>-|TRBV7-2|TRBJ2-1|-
TGTGCCAGCAGCTTAAAGTGGACAGCCAATGAGCAGTTCTTC
CASSLKWTANEQFF
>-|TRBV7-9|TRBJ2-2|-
TGTGCCAGCAGCTTCGGGAGTCCAGGGTTGGGCAACACCGGGGAGCTGTTTTTT
CASSFGSPGLGNTGELFF
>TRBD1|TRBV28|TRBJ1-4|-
TGTGCCAGCAGTTTATGGGGACAGGATGAAAAACTGTTTTTT
CASSLWGQDEKLFF
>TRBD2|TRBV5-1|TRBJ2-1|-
TGCGCCAGCAGCTTGTCTGCGGGAGTGAACAATGAGCAGTTCTTC
CASSLSAGVNNEQFF
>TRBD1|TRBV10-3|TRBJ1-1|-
TGTGCCATCAGGACGGTAGGGGGCAAGAACACTGAAGCTTTCTTT
CAIRTVGGKNTEAFF
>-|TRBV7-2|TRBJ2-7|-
TGTGCCAGCAGCGGGTGGAGGGCCTACGAGCAGTACTTC
CASSGWRAYEQYF
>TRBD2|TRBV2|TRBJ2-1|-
TGTGCCAGCAAAAGATACGGGACTAGTAGAGATGAGCAGTTCTTC
CASKRYGTSRDEQFF
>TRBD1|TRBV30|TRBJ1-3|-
TGTGCCTGGAGTTTCTCTCCATCCGGGACAGTGGCTGGAAACACCATATATTTT
CAWSFSPSGTVAGNTIYF
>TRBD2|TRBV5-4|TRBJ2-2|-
TGTGCCAGCAGCTTCGGACTAGCGGGAACCTTGAACACCGGGGAGCTGTTTTTT
CASSFGLAGTLNTGELFF
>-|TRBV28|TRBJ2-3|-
TGTGCCAGCAGTTTGCACGGACTCGGGACAGATACGCAGTATTTT
CASSLHGLGTDTQYF
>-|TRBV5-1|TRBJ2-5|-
TGCGCCAGCAGCTTGTTTCTAGAGACCCAGTACTTC
CASSLFLETQYF
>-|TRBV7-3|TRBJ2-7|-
TGTGCCAGCAGCTTAACGGGGGGATACGAGCAGTACTTC
CASSLTGGYEQYF
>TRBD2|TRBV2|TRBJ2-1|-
TGTGCCAGCAGTGAAACTAGCGGACCCTACAATGAGCAGTTCTTC
CASSETSGPYNEQFF
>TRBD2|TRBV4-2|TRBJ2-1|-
TGTGCCAGCAGCCAAGTTGGAGCGGGAGTAATCAATGAGCAGTTCTTC
CASSQVGAGVINEQFF
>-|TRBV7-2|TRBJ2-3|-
TGTGCCAGCAGCTTAGGCGGGGAGCCCACAGATACGCAGTATTTT
CASSLGGEPTDTQYF
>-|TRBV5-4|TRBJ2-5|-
TGTGCCAGCAGCTTGGTTGGCAGGGTTAGGGAGACCCAGTACTTC
CASSLVGRVRETQYF
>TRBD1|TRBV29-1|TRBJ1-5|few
TGCAGCGTTGGGACAGGAGGCAATCAGCCCCAGCATTTT
CSVGTGGNQPQHF
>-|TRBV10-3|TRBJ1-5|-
TGTGCCACCGGTAATCAGCCCCAGCATTTT
CATGNQPQHF
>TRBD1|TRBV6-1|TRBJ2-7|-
TGTGCCAGTAACCTACGGGACAGAAGCTTCTACGAGCAGTACTTC
CASNLRDRSFYEQYF
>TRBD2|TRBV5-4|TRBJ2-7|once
TGTGCCAGCAGTGAGGCTAGCGGGAATAACTACGAGCAGTACTTC
CASSEASGNNYEQYF
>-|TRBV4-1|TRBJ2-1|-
TGCGCCAGCACGAGTGGGGACTCCTCCTACAATGAGCAGTTCTTC
CASTSGDSSYNEQFF
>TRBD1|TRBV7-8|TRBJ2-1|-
TGTGCCAGCAGCGAGGACAGGGAAAGGAATGAGCAGTTCTTC
CASSEDRERNEQFF
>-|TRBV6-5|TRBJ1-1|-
TGTGCCAGCAGTTGGGAGGACAACACTGAAGCTTTCTTT
CASSWEDNTEAFF
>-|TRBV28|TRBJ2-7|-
TGTGCCAGCAGGACAATGGACTACGAGCAGTACTTC
CASRTMDYEQYF